The sequence of this T cell receptor (beta chain) was determined in a study of T cells expressing NK-cell markers. TCRdb processed the 5' RACE reads again and assigns one entry to each CDR3 protein, with no DNA. The table for this sample gives fewer than 200,000 distinct CDR3 sequences. The clonotype originates from a woman between 18 and 75 years old in good health. Sequencing was performed on blood T cells: a sorted CD56 or NKG2C T cell subset, CD4+ or CD8+ T cells, or bulk PBMC T cells (not recorded which).

CDR3 region: CASSYEGQGAQYF. The chain employs TRBV19 and TRBJ2-5; TCRdb calls TRBD1, which cannot be checked without DNA. Per germline, CDR1 LNHDA and CDR2 SQIVND (reference sequence). The CDR3 has 13 residues.